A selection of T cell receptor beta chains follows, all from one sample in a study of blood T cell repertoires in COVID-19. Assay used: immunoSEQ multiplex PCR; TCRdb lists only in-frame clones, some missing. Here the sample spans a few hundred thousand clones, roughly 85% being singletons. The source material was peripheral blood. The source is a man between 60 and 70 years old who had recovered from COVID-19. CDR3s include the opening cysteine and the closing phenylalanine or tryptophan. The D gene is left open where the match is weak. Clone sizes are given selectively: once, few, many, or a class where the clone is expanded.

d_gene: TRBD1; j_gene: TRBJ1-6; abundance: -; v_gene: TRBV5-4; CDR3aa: CASSLPGGNNSPLHF; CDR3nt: TGTGCCAGCAGCTTGCCAGGGGGTAATAATTCACCCCTCCACTTT
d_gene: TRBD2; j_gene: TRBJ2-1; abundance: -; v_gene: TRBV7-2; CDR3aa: CASSGGTSGGHNEQFF; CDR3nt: TGTGCCAGCAGCGGAGGGACTAGCGGGGGCCACAATGAGCAGTTCTTC
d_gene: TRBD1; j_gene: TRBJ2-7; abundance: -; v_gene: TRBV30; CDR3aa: CAWSRQGYEQYF; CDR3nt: TGTGCCTGGAGTAGACAGGGCTACGAGCAGTACTTC
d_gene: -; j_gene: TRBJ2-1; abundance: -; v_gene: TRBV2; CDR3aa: CASRDSSSYNEQFF; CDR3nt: TGTGCCAGCAGAGACTCTTCCTCCTACAATGAGCAGTTCTTC
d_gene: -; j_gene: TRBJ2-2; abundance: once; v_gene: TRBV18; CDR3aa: CASSPLEGAGELFF; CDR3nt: TGTGCCAGCTCACCACTAGAAGGGGCCGGGGAGCTGTTTTTT
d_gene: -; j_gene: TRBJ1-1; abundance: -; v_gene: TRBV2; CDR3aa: CASLVYGTNTEAFF; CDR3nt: TGTGCCAGCTTAGTCTATGGTACGAACACTGAAGCTTTCTTT
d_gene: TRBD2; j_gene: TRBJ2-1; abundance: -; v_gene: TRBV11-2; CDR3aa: CASSQGLAGGRTSNEQFF; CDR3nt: TGTGCCAGCAGCCAAGGACTAGCGGGAGGCCGAACGTCCAATGAGCAGTTCTTC
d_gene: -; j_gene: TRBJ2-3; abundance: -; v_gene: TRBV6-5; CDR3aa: CATRGLSTDTQYF; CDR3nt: TGTGCCACCAGGGGCCTCAGCACAGATACGCAGTATTTT
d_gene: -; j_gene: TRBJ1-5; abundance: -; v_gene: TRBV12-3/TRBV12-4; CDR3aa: CASSALGGQPQHF; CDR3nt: TGTGCCAGCAGTGCCCTGGGGGGTCAGCCCCAGCATTTT
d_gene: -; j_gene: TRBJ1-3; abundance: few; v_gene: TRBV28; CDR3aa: CATLTQGSGNTIYF; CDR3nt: TGTGCCACCCTAACTCAGGGCTCTGGAAACACCATATATTTT
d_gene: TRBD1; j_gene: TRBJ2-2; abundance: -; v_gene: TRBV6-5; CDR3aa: CASLQTGAVTGELFF; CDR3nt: TGTGCCAGCCTCCAGACAGGGGCAGTCACCGGGGAGCTGTTTTTT
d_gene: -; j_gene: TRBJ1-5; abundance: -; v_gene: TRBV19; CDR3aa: CASSTTPQPQHF; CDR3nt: TGTGCCAGTAGTACTACCCCTCAGCCCCAGCATTTT
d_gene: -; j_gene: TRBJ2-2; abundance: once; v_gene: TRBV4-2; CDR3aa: CASSQDALANGELFF; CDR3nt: TGTGCCAGCAGCCAAGATGCACTAGCTAACGGGGAGCTGTTTTTT
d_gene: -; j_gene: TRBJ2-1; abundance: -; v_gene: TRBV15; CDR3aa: CATSQRKNYNEQFF; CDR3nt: TGTGCCACCAGCCAGCGGAAAAACTACAATGAGCAGTTCTTC
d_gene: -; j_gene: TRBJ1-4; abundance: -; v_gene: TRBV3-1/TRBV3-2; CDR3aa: CASRNGVLNEKLFF; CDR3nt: TGTGCCAGCAGGAACGGGGTTCTTAATGAAAAACTGTTTTTT
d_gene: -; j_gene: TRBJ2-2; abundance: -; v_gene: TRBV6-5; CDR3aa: CASKWETNTGELFF; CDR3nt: TGTGCCAGCAAATGGGAGACGAACACCGGGGAGCTGTTTTTT
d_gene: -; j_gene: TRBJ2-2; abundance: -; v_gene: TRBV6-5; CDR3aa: CASSLETVTGELFF; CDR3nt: TGTGCCAGCAGCCTGGAGACAGTAACCGGGGAGCTGTTTTTT
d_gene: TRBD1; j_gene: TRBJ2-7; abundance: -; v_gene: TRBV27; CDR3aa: CASSFLGQGGEQYF; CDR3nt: TGTGCCAGCAGTTTTTTGGGACAGGGAGGGGAGCAGTACTTC
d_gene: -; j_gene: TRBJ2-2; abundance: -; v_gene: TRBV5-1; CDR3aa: CASRYLGELFF; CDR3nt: TGCGCCAGCAGGTATCTCGGGGAGCTGTTTTTT
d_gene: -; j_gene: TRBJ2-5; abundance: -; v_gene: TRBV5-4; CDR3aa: CASRLGLDQETQYF; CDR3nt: TGTGCCAGCCGACTCGGACTGGACCAAGAGACCCAGTACTTC
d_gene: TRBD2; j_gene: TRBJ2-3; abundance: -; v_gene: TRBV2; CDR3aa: CASSDGAGLGTGDTQYF; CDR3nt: TGTGCCAGCAGTGATGGAGCGGGGCTGGGGACGGGGGATACGCAGTATTTT
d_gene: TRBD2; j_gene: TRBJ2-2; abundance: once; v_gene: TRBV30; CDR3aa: CAWKGASGRVTGELFF; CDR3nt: TGTGCCTGGAAGGGGGCTAGCGGGAGGGTCACCGGGGAGCTGTTTTTT
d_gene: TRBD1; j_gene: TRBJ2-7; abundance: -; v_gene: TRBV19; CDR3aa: CASSEGQAWDEQYF; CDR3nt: TGTGCCAGTAGTGAGGGACAGGCATGGGACGAGCAGTACTTC
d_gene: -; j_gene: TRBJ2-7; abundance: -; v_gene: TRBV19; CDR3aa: CASSEQGDSSYEQYF; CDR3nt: TGTGCCAGTAGTGAACAGGGAGACAGCTCCTACGAGCAGTACTTC
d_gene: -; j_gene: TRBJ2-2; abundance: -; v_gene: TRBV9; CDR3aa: CASSVALGGAGELFF; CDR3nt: TGTGCCAGCAGCGTAGCTTTAGGGGGGGCCGGGGAGCTGTTTTTT
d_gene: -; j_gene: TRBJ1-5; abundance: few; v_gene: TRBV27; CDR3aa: CASSLRGSNQPQHF; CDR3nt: TGTGCCAGCAGTTTGAGGGGGAGCAATCAGCCCCAGCATTTT
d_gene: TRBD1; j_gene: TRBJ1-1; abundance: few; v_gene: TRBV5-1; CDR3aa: CASSARDSRNTEAFF; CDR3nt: TGCGCCAGCAGCGCCCGGGACAGCAGGAACACTGAAGCTTTCTTT
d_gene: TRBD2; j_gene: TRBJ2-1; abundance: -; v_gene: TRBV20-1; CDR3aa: CSGSSGDRQFF; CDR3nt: TGCAGTGGATCTAGCGGTGACCGGCAGTTCTTC
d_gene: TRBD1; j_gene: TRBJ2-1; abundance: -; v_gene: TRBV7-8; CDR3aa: CASSSLTGGINEQFF; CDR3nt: TGTGCCAGCAGCTCATTGACAGGGGGTATCAATGAGCAGTTCTTC
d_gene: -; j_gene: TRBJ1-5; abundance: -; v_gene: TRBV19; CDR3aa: CASSIVVARWNQPQHF; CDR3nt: TGTGCCAGTAGTATAGTCGTCGCTCGGTGGAATCAGCCCCAGCATTTT
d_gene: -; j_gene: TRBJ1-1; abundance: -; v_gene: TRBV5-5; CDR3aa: CASSLGLVTEAFF; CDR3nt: TGTGCCAGCAGCTTGGGGCTAGTCACTGAAGCTTTCTTT
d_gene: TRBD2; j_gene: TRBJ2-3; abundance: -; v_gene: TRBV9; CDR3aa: CASSLAGGTDTQYF; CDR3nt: TGTGCCAGCAGCCTAGCGGGGGGCACAGATACGCAGTATTTT
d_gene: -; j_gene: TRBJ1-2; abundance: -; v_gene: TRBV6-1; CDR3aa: CASSEGGGIRAYGYTF; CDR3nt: TGTGCCAGCAGTGAAGGGGGCGGGATTAGGGCATATGGCTACACCTTC